These T cell receptor beta chains were read from a single sample in a study of blood T cell repertoires in COVID-19. TCRdb's copy holds only in-frame clones and misses some; the assay was immunoSEQ multiplex PCR. The sample consists of approximately 150,000 clones, roughly 80% of them appearing once. The sequencing input was peripheral blood. These TCRs come from a man between 45 and 60 years old with active or convalescent COVID-19. Each CDR3 is given with its conserved first and last residue. D genes are given only for firm matches. A row's size may be missing; if present it is once, few, many or a size class.

J gene: TRBJ2-1
D gene: .
V gene: TRBV2
clone size: .
CDR3 DNA: TGTGCCAGCAGTGCGGACAGAAACAATGAGCAGTTCTTC
CDR3 protein: CASSADRNNEQFF

J gene: TRBJ2-5
D gene: .
V gene: TRBV28
clone size: .
CDR3 DNA: TGTGCCAGCAGGGTTGGGGGCAACCAAGAGACCCAGTACTTC
CDR3 protein: CASRVGGNQETQYF

J gene: TRBJ2-3
D gene: TRBD2
V gene: TRBV27
clone size: .
CDR3 DNA: TGTGCCAGCAGTTTAGTTTCGGGACTAGCGGGGATAGATACGCAGTATTTT
CDR3 protein: CASSLVSGLAGIDTQYF

J gene: TRBJ2-2
D gene: .
V gene: TRBV11-2
clone size: .
CDR3 DNA: TGTGCCAGCAGCCGTATGACTCCCAACACCGGGGAGCTGTTTTTT
CDR3 protein: CASSRMTPNTGELFF

J gene: TRBJ1-1
D gene: .
V gene: TRBV5-5
clone size: .
CDR3 DNA: TGTGCCAGCAGCGCGGGACTTTGGAACACTGAAGCTTTCTTT
CDR3 protein: CASSAGLWNTEAFF

J gene: TRBJ1-2
D gene: .
V gene: TRBV7-9
clone size: once
CDR3 DNA: TGTGTAGGGGGTTCTAACTATGGCTACACCTTC
CDR3 protein: CVGGSNYGYTF

J gene: TRBJ1-4
D gene: .
V gene: TRBV9
clone size: .
CDR3 DNA: TGTGCCAGCAGCGTAGGGGGCGTTTGGGCTAATGAAAAACTGTTTTTT
CDR3 protein: CASSVGGVWANEKLFF

J gene: TRBJ2-3
D gene: TRBD2
V gene: TRBV7-9
clone size: .
CDR3 DNA: TGTGCCAGCAGCTTAGCACTAGCGGGAGGGGGTACGCAGTATTTT
CDR3 protein: CASSLALAGGGTQYF

J gene: TRBJ2-1
D gene: TRBD1
V gene: TRBV6-2/TRBV6-3
clone size: .
CDR3 DNA: TGTGCCAGCAGCCATGACAGGGGAAGGTACAATGAGCAGTTCTTC
CDR3 protein: CASSHDRGRYNEQFF

J gene: TRBJ2-7
D gene: TRBD1
V gene: TRBV27
clone size: .
CDR3 DNA: TGTGCCAGCAGTTCATGGACAGGCCCCTACGAGCAGTACTTC
CDR3 protein: CASSSWTGPYEQYF

J gene: TRBJ2-3
D gene: .
V gene: TRBV27
clone size: .
CDR3 DNA: TGTGCCAGCAGTTTAGGGCTAGCCCCAGATACGCAGTATTTT
CDR3 protein: CASSLGLAPDTQYF

J gene: TRBJ2-3
D gene: TRBD2
V gene: TRBV5-4
clone size: .
CDR3 DNA: TGTGCCAGCAGTCCGGTGCGACTAGCCACAGATACGCAGTATTTT
CDR3 protein: CASSPVRLATDTQYF

J gene: TRBJ1-1
D gene: .
V gene: TRBV3-1/TRBV3-2
clone size: .
CDR3 DNA: TGTGCCAGCAGCCAAGGGGCAGGCTTGAACACTGAAGCTTTCTTT
CDR3 protein: CASSQGAGLNTEAFF

J gene: TRBJ1-2
D gene: TRBD1
V gene: TRBV9
clone size: .
CDR3 DNA: TGTGCCAGCAGCGTCTCTCCCCGGCGGGACAGGAGGGATGGCTACACCTTC
CDR3 protein: CASSVSPRRDRRDGYTF

J gene: TRBJ2-1
D gene: TRBD2
V gene: TRBV10-2
clone size: .
CDR3 DNA: TGCGCCAGCAGTGGCTTAAGCGGGACTCTCTACAATGAGCAGTTCTTC
CDR3 protein: CASSGLSGTLYNEQFF

J gene: TRBJ2-5
D gene: TRBD2
V gene: TRBV3-1/TRBV3-2
clone size: once
CDR3 DNA: TGTGCCAGCAGCCAACTAGCGGGAGTGGGGGAGACCCAGTACTTC
CDR3 protein: CASSQLAGVGETQYF

J gene: TRBJ2-1
D gene: TRBD2
V gene: TRBV3-1/TRBV3-2
clone size: .
CDR3 DNA: TGTGCCAGCAGCGACGGACTAGCGCCTAAGGTCCATGAGCAGTTCTTC
CDR3 protein: CASSDGLAPKVHEQFF

J gene: TRBJ1-6
D gene: TRBD1
V gene: TRBV28
clone size: .
CDR3 DNA: TGTGCCAGCGACCGACAGGGTAATTCACCCCTCCACTTT
CDR3 protein: CASDRQGNSPLHF

J gene: TRBJ2-7
D gene: .
V gene: TRBV3-1/TRBV3-2
clone size: once
CDR3 DNA: TGTGCCAGCAGCCAAGATCTCGGAGGCTCCTACGAGCAGTACTTC
CDR3 protein: CASSQDLGGSYEQYF

J gene: TRBJ1-1
D gene: .
V gene: TRBV19
clone size: .
CDR3 DNA: TGTGCCAGTAGTATAGGGGTCCCCGGGAGCACTGAAGCTTTCTTT
CDR3 protein: CASSIGVPGSTEAFF

J gene: TRBJ2-7
D gene: .
V gene: TRBV6-5
clone size: once
CDR3 DNA: TGTGCCAGCAGTTACTCGCGGGCAGCGCCCGAGCAGTACTTC
CDR3 protein: CASSYSRAAPEQYF

J gene: TRBJ1-6
D gene: .
V gene: TRBV27
clone size: few
CDR3 DNA: TGTGCCAGCAGTCCGGTGCAGGGAAGAGATTCACCCCTCCACTTT
CDR3 protein: CASSPVQGRDSPLHF

J gene: TRBJ2-1
D gene: .
V gene: TRBV5-1
clone size: .
CDR3 DNA: TGCGCCAGCAGCCCAGTACAGGTTTACAATGAGCAGTTCTTC
CDR3 protein: CASSPVQVYNEQFF